Presented here are 32 T cell receptor beta chains from one specimen sequenced in a study of siplizumab effects on memory and regulatory T cells. Libraries were prepared by immunoSEQ multiplex PCR; TCRdb keeps only in-frame clonotypes and omits some of them. The sample lists about 20,000 clones, 45% to 60% occurring once. These receptors' targets are unknown. Coculture of mixed lymphocyte reaction cells was performed at 37°C for 5 to 6 days. Sequenced input: CFSE-low (dividing) CD4+ T cells sorted from an allogeneic mixed lymphocyte reaction. Receptors originate from a human donor in good health; the cells came from an allogeneic mixed lymphocyte reaction.

CDR3 sequence reads: CASSYAGANYGYTF. CDR3 nucleotides: TGTGCCAGCAGTTACGCTGGAGCTAACTATGGCTACACCTTC. The rearrangement uses TRBV6-5 and TRBJ1-2; D not resolved. CDR3 length: 14 residues. The V gene's germline CDR1 is MNHEY and CDR2 SVGAGI. With 2 bases removed from V and 0 bases from J, the gap between germline ends came to 7 bases.

The chain has TRBV6-1 and TRBJ2-3; D is uncertain. Trimming left V 1 base short and J 2 bases short, with 16 bases between. In germline, CDR1 is MNHNS, CDR2 SASEGT. The length of the CDR3 is 17 residues. The CDR3 loop reads CASSEVWGRVVTDTQYF. The CDR3 coding sequence is TGTGCCAGCAGTGAAGTCTGGGGTCGGGTCGTCACAGATACGCAGTATTTT.

This clone is labeled as medium-sized (0.01 to 0.1%). The J gene is TRBJ1-4, the V gene TRBV19; tentatively, D is TRBD1 (5 bases). V was clipped by 7 bases and J by 5 bases, with 20 bases between them. From germline, CDR1 is LNHDA and CDR2 SQIVND (reference sequence). This CDR3 is 16 amino acids long. The CDR3 sequence: CASKRDGGSYNEKLFF. The CDR3 DNA reads as TGTGCCAGTAAACGGGACGGCGGGAGTTACAATGAAAAACTGTTTTTT.

Comment on this clone: Other DNA sequences in this sample translate to the same CDR3. The chain couples TRBV5-4 to TRBJ2-3; D not resolved. CDR3 length: 14 residues. The germline V and J ends were trimmed by 2 bases and 1 base, with 8 bases remaining between them. Germline V gene sequence: CDR1 SGHNT, CDR2 YYREEE (reference sequence). The CDR3 is CASSFDGGTDTQYF. For the CDR3, the DNA is TGTGCCAGCAGCTTCGATGGGGGCACAGATACGCAGTATTTT.

The chain links TRBV4-2 to TRBJ1-4; D gene unclear. V was clipped by 1 base and J by 6 bases, with 12 bases between them. Germline loops: CDR1 LGHNA, CDR2 YNFKEQ. The CDR3 is 15 amino acids. Written as DNA, the CDR3 is TGTGCCAGCAGCCAAGTATGGACGAAGGATGAAAAACTGTTTTTT. It translates to CASSQVWTKDEKLFF.

The rearrangement links TRBV30 to TRBJ2-1; D gene ambiguous. V lost 4 bases, J lost 8 bases, and 12 bases lay in between. Germline V CDR1 and CDR2: GTSNPN, SVGIG (reference sequence). The CDR3 runs to 12 residues. The CDR3: CAWNRIVDEQFF. The DNA of the CDR3 is TGTGCCTGGAACCGTATTGTGGATGAGCAGTTCTTC.

V and J are TRBV4-3 and TRBJ1-5; no definite D call. The CDR3 sequence is 13 residues long. Germline V gene data show CDR1 as LGHNA and CDR2 as YSLEER. The germline V and J ends were trimmed by 0 bases and 7 bases, with 7 bases remaining between them. This CDR3 is CASSQDFSQPQHF. The CDR3 region has the DNA TGCGCCAGCAGCCAAGATTTCTCCCAGCCCCAGCATTTT.

The chain recombines TRBV7-2 with TRBJ2-1, with TRBD2 matching over 9 bases. Germline CDR1 is SGHTA and CDR2 is FQGNSA. CDR3 size: 16 residues. V was clipped by 5 bases and J by 6 bases; unmatched bases: 11. The CDR3 sequence: CASSPRGGGAINEQFF. The CDR3 DNA is TGTGCCAGCAGCCCCAGGGGCGGGGGGGCGATCAATGAGCAGTTCTTC. Supplemented by reference TRBV7-2 and TRBJ2-1, the full variable domain reads GAGVSQSPSNKVTEKGKDVELRCDPISGHTALYWYRQSLGQGLEFLIYFQGNSAPDKSGLPSDRFSAERTGGSVSTLTIQRTQQEDSAVYLCASSPRGGGAINEQFFGPGTRLTVL.

J is TRBJ1-2 and V is TRBV21-1. TRBV21-1 is listed as a pseudogene. This CDR3 has 14 residues. The chain's CDR3 is CASSKGGGFGGYTF. CDR3 nucleotide sequence: TGTGCCAGCAGCAAAGGCGGGGGGTTTGGTGGCTACACCTTC.

This rearrangement joins TRBV5-1 to TRBJ2-1, with no clear D. Between the trimmed V and J ends, which lost 0 bases and 5 bases, there was a span of 12 bases. This CDR3 has 15 residues. CDR1 is SGHRS and CDR2 is YFSETQ in the germline V gene. Here the CDR3 DNA reads TGCGCCAGCAGCTTGGTGCGATTGAACCACAATGAGCAGTTCTTC. Protein: CASSLVRLNHNEQFF.

J is TRBJ2-1 and V is TRBV5-1, with 9 bases that match TRBD2. Germline V gives CDR1 SGHRS, CDR2 YFSETQ. The CDR3 extends over 15 amino acids. After removal of 4 bases from V and 2 bases from J, the junction contained 4 bases not matched to a gene. The CDR3 DNA follows: TGCGCCAGCAGCCCTCCTAGCGGGACCTACAATGAGCAGTTCTTC. Translation gives CASSPPSGTYNEQFF.

The chain employs TRBV6-5 and TRBJ1-2; D gene unclear. Germline assignment: CDR1 MNHEY and CDR2 SVGAGI. V was pared by 10 bases and J by 8 bases, with 14 bases between. CDR3 length equals 11 residues. The CDR3 nucleotides read TGTGCCACCGGGGTTGGGGAGGGCTACACCTTC. It specifies CATGVGEGYTF.

The chain couples TRBV5-1 to TRBJ2-7; 15 bases line up with TRBD2. The V and J ends lost 3 bases and 2 bases, in that order; junction bases with no gene match: 9. Germline CDR1 reads SGHRS; CDR2 reads YFSETQ. CDR3 size: 18 residues. As DNA, the CDR3 is TGCGCCAGCAGCTGGACTAGCGGGGGGGCACTCGATCCCTACGAGCAGTACTTC. It specifies CASSWTSGGALDPYEQYF.

The chain has TRBV6-1 and TRBJ2-7; the D is unclear. The CDR3 has 13 amino acids. The V and J ends lost 0 bases and 7 bases respectively, with 10 bases between them. Germline loops: CDR1 MNHNS, CDR2 SASEGT. The CDR3 sequence: CASSEALQGEQYF. CDR3 coding DNA: TGTGCCAGCAGTGAAGCGCTTCAAGGGGAGCAGTACTTC.

This clone appeared a few times. This chain uses TRBV2 with TRBJ1-1; D call uncertain. Germline CDR1 is SNHLY and CDR2 is FYNNEI. CDR3 length: 13 residues. Deletions cut 5 bases from V and 1 base from J, with 8 bases between. CDR3: CASSSSRNTEAFF. DNA for the CDR3: TGTGCCAGCAGTTCCAGCCGGAACACTGAAGCTTTCTTT.

This clone is labeled as medium-sized. V is TRBV2 and J is TRBJ2-1; D unresolved. The CDR3 runs to 15 residues. V was clipped by 4 bases and J by 3 bases, with 13 bases between them. From germline, CDR1 is SNHLY and CDR2 FYNNEI. The CDR3 DNA reads as TGTGCCAGCAGTGTGACCCAGTCGCGCTACAATGAGCAGTTCTTC. Encoded protein: CASSVTQSRYNEQFF. Complete variable domain (other parts from reference TRBV2 and TRBJ2-1): EPEVTQTPSHQVTQMGQEVILRCVPISNHLYFYWYRQILGQKVEFLVSFYNNEISEKSEIFDDQFSVERPDGSNFTLKIRSTKLEDSAMYFCASSVTQSRYNEQFFGPGTRLTVL.

V usage is TRBV5-1 and J usage is TRBJ2-2; D gene unclear. Trimming took off 0 bases at V and 8 bases at J, with 5 bases between the two ends. The CDR3 runs 12 residues. CDR1 and CDR2 from the germline V gene are SGHRS and YFSETQ. The CDR3 coding sequence is TGCGCCAGCAGCTTGGTCGTGGGGGAGCTGTTTTTT. Translating it yields CASSLVVGELFF.

V and J are TRBV6-6 and TRBJ1-5; D gene unclear. V shed 4 bases and J shed 3 bases, with 10 bases lying between them. This CDR3 is built from 14 residues. Per germline, CDR1 MNHNY and CDR2 SVGAGI (reference sequence). The CDR3 is CASSSQPFNQPQHF. In DNA form, the CDR3 reads TGTGCCAGCAGTTCCCAGCCCTTCAATCAGCCCCAGCATTTT.

The V call is TRBV5-1, the J call TRBJ1-6, with TRBD1 matching 9 bases. Germline CDR1 reads SGHRS; CDR2 reads YFSETQ. This CDR3 has 14 residues. V lost 4 bases and J lost 12; bases outside the gene matches: 8. The CDR3 protein is CASSPGTGLLPLHF. CDR3 nucleotides: TGCGCCAGCAGCCCCGGGACAGGGTTGCTACCCCTCCACTTT.

J is TRBJ1-1 and V is TRBV6-6; possible D gene TRBD1, 5 bases. The CDR3 is made up of 14 amino acids. CDR1 and CDR2 (germline): MNHNY, SVGAGI (reference sequence). V dropped 4 bases and J dropped 2 bases, with 11 bases sitting between them. In DNA form, the CDR3 reads TGTGCCAGCAGTTTAGACAGACATAACACTGAAGCTTTCTTT. It codes for CASSLDRHNTEAFF.

The J gene is TRBJ1-1, the V gene TRBV5-1, with a tentative D call TRBD1 (6 bases). Trimming took 0 bases from V and 2 from J, leaving 8 bases between them. The CDR3 has 14 amino acids. Germline assignment: CDR1 SGHRS and CDR2 YFSETQ. In DNA, the CDR3 is TGCGCCAGCAGCTTGGGGACAGCTAACACTGAAGCTTTCTTT. Translating gives CASSLGTANTEAFF.

This clone occurred a few times. J is TRBJ1-5 and V is TRBV4-1; D gene unclear. The CDR3 extends over 14 amino acids. V was trimmed by 0 bases and J by 9 bases, leaving 12 bases between them. Germline V gives CDR1 MGHRA, CDR2 YSYEKL. This chain's CDR3 is CASSQEDGEWPQHF. The CDR3 bases are TGCGCCAGCAGCCAAGAGGACGGGGAATGGCCCCAGCATTTT.

The chain has TRBV9 and TRBJ2-1, with TRBD1 as a possible D gene (6 bases). Germline-derived CDR1 and CDR2 are SGDLS and YYNGEE. There are 14 residues in the CDR3. V was pared by 6 bases and J by 1 base, with 11 bases between. The CDR3 here is CASTRGGSYNEQFF. The DNA for the CDR3 is TGTGCCAGCACCAGGGGCGGTTCCTACAATGAGCAGTTCTTC.

This clone occurred once. The chain uses TRBV6-1 and TRBJ1-2; D is unresolved. This CDR3 has 14 amino acids. Germline CDR1 MNHNS, CDR2 SASEGT. V gave up 5 bases and J gave up 0 bases, with 10 bases separating them. Here the CDR3 DNA reads TGTGCCAGCAGTAAGACACTTGCTAACTATGGCTACACCTTC. Its translation: CASSKTLANYGYTF.

This clone was seen a few times. The rearrangement joins TRBV6-5 to TRBJ2-7, with TRBD1 identical over 10 bases. The J segment lost 2 bases and the V segment lost 1 base, leaving 5 bases of the junction unmatched. Germline CDR1 MNHEY, CDR2 SVGAGI. The length of the CDR3 is 16 residues. CDR3 DNA: TGTGCCAGCAGTTACTTTTCCGGGACAGGGGCCTACGAGCAGTACTTC. This encodes CASSYFSGTGAYEQYF.

The chain combines TRBV5-4 with TRBJ2-5; no reliable D call. V was cut by 4 bases and J by 4 bases, with 11 bases left in between. Germline CDR1 is SGHNT and CDR2 is YYREEE (reference sequence). The CDR3 length is 13 residues. The CDR3 spells CASSPVVAETQYF. CDR3 in DNA: TGTGCCAGCAGCCCAGTCGTTGCAGAGACCCAGTACTTC.

This clone showed up just a few times. This rearrangement joins TRBV18 to TRBJ2-7; 10 bases line up with TRBD1. The CDR3 runs 15 residues. From germline, CDR1 is KGHSH and CDR2 LQKENI. The V segment lost 2 bases and the J segment 1 base; nucleotides outside the gene matches: 2. The CDR3 is CASSPWTGGSYEQYF. CDR3 sequence (DNA): TGTGCCAGCTCACCATGGACAGGGGGATCCTACGAGCAGTACTTC.

This clone was recorded a few times. The chain employs TRBV5-6 and TRBJ2-5; D gene ambiguous. In germline, CDR1 is SGHDT, CDR2 YYEEEE. V was clipped by 2 bases and J by 0 bases, with 5 bases between them. The CDR3 covers 13 residues. DNA for the CDR3: TGTGCCAGCAGCTTATATCACCAAGAGACCCAGTACTTC. Protein: CASSLYHQETQYF.

This chain links TRBV21-1 with TRBJ2-1. TRBV21-1 is reported as a pseudogene. The CDR3 extends over 14 amino acids. CDR3 protein: CASSKGSSYNEQFF. The DNA of the CDR3 is TGTGCCAGCAGCAAGGGGTCCTCCTACAATGAGCAGTTCTTC.

The chain combines TRBV6-5 with TRBJ1-5; the D gene is possibly TRBD1 (5 bases). V lost 0 bases and J 5 bases, leaving 14 bases between the germline ends. CDR3 length equals 16 residues. The germline gives CDR1 MNHEY, CDR2 SVGAGI. CDR3 amino acids: CASSYSIPGSHQPQHF. In DNA form, the CDR3 reads TGTGCCAGCAGTTACTCGATACCAGGGTCGCATCAGCCCCAGCATTTT.

The rearrangement joins TRBV15 to TRBJ2-7, with 9 nucleotides matching TRBD1. The germline V gene has CDR1 LNHNV and CDR2 YYDKDF (reference sequence). CDR3 length equals 15 residues. The trim removed 3 bases at V and 5 bases at J, leaving 8 bases unmatched. The CDR3 reads CATSRPGTGFNEQYF. CDR3 DNA: TGTGCCACCAGCAGGCCCGGGACAGGGTTCAACGAGCAGTACTTC.

J is TRBJ1-3 and V is TRBV18; D is perhaps TRBD1 (5 bases). Germline CDR1 KGHSH, CDR2 LQKENI. The CDR3 extends over 15 amino acids. V was shortened by 0 bases and J by 2 bases, with 8 bases between the two germline ends. The CDR3 coding sequence is TGTGCCAGCTCACCACCCGGGGCCACTGGAAACACCATATATTTT. It is translated as CASSPPGATGNTIYF.